The next 13 T cell receptor beta chains were all read from a single sample in a study of persistence of HIV-infected CD4 T cells. Nonspecific anti-CD3/anti-CD28 bead stimulation represents the broad CD4+ T cell repertoire. CD4+ T cells upregulating both CD40 ligand and CD69 were sorted as responding cells. Sequencing used immunoSEQ version 4 in survey mode. Only in-frame clones appear in the TCRdb table, and some are missing; sequencing was by immunoSEQ multiplex PCR. The sample lists roughly 43,000 clones; 90% to 95% were seen once. The antigens for these receptors are not known. The sequenced sample was CD4+ T cells sorted from PBMCs after approximately 19-hour stimulation, obtained from a patient who received antiretroviral therapy. The source is an adult man with HIV who was CMV-seropositive.

V is TRBV19 and J is TRBJ1-3; possibly TRBD1 for D (5 bases). Germline V gives CDR1 LNHDA, CDR2 SQIVND (reference sequence). Trimming stripped 6 bases from V and 2 bases from J, with 11 bases between. This CDR3 is 14 amino acids long. The CDR3 spells CASRTRGAGNTIYF. CDR3 nucleotides: TGTGCCAGTAGAACGAGGGGAGCTGGAAACACCATATATTTT. The full variable domain, completed using reference TRBV19 and TRBJ1-3, is DGGITQSPKYLFRKEGQNVTLSCEQNLNHDAMYWYRQDPGQGLRLIYYSQIVNDFQKGDIAEGYSVSREKKESFPLTVTSAQKNPTAFYLCASRTRGAGNTIYFGEGSWLTVV.

This clone has just one count. The chain employs TRBV7-7 and TRBJ2-1; TRBD1 matches 11 bases. J lost 11 bases, V lost 5 bases, and 11 bases had no gene match. Germline V gene sequence: CDR1 SSHAT, CDR2 FNYEAQ (reference sequence). The CDR3 has 15 residues. CDR3 loop: CASSPTGQGVGKQFF. CDR3 DNA: TGTGCCAGCAGCCCGACGGGACAGGGGGTAGGAAAGCAGTTCTTC.

This clone was detected only a few times. The chain is built from TRBV19 and TRBJ2-7; D may be TRBD1 or TRBD2 (5 bases each). The germline CDR1 and CDR2 sequences are LNHDA and SQIVND (reference sequence). V lost 4 bases and J lost 1, with 14 bases in between. The CDR3 extends over 15 amino acids. CDR3 amino acids: CASSKGDGASYEQYF. The CDR3 DNA reads TGTGCCAGTAGTAAGGGTGACGGGGCGTCCTACGAGCAGTACTTC. The complete variable domain, with remaining parts taken from reference TRBV19 and TRBJ2-7, reads DGGITQSPKYLFRKEGQNVTLSCEQNLNHDAMYWYRQDPGQGLRLIYYSQIVNDFQKGDIAEGYSVSREKKESFPLTVTSAQKNPTAFYLCASSKGDGASYEQYFGPGTRLTVT.

The chain joins TRBV18 to TRBJ1-2; 7 bases align to TRBD1. V lost 3 bases, J lost 8 bases, and 12 bases stayed unmatched. Germline CDR1 is KGHSH and CDR2 is LQKENI. The CDR3 has 15 amino acids. The CDR3 sequence is CASSPRDSTPMGYTF. CDR3 in DNA: TGTGCCAGCTCACCCCGGGACAGTACTCCTATGGGCTACACCTTC.

This chain links TRBV5-1 with TRBJ2-2; maybe TRBD2 (5 bases). The V gene's germline CDR1 is SGHRS and CDR2 YFSETQ. V was shortened by 3 bases and J by 0 bases, with 12 bases between the two germline ends. The CDR3 length is 16 residues. The CDR3: CASSWTGVSNTGELFF. The CDR3, as DNA: TGCGCCAGCAGCTGGACCGGGGTCTCGAACACCGGGGAGCTGTTTTTT.

The genes are TRBV7-8 and TRBJ2-1; the match to TRBD1 covers 9 bases. The V gene's germline CDR1 is SGHVS and CDR2 FQNEAQ. This CDR3 has 20 residues. Trimming took 7 bases from V and 0 from J; bases not matched to a gene: 19. The CDR3 region has the DNA TGTGCCAGCATTTCCAATTCGGGACAGGGAGGTCCTCTCTCCTACAATGAGCAGTTCTTC. It codes for CASISNSGQGGPLSYNEQFF. The variable domain in full, with the rest retrieved from reference TRBV7-8 and TRBJ2-1, is GAGVSQSPRYKVAKRGQDVALRCDPISGHVSLFWYQQALGQGPEFLTYFQNEAQLDKSGLPSDRFFAERPEGSVSTLKIQRTQQEDSAVYLCASISNSGQGGPLSYNEQFFGPGTRLTVL.

The chain uses TRBV6-5 and TRBJ2-3, with D hard to call. Per germline, CDR1 MNHEY and CDR2 SVGAGI. CDR3 length equals 14 residues. The V gene lost 4 bases and the J gene lost 7 bases, with 15 bases spanning the gap. The CDR3 protein is CASSFRPPANTQYF. CDR3 bases: TGTGCCAGCAGTTTCCGTCCCCCGGCGAATACGCAGTATTTT.

The chain combines TRBV28 with TRBJ1-3; D not resolved. V was pared by 3 bases and J by 3 bases, with 0 bases between. The CDR3 is 11 residues long. CDR1 is MDHEN and CDR2 is SYDVKM in the germline V gene. CDR3 region: CASSFGNTIYF. CDR3 DNA: TGTGCCAGCAGTTTTGGAAACACCATATATTTT.

The rearrangement links TRBV28 to TRBJ2-7; 11 bases align to TRBD1. This CDR3 comprises 14 residues. Germline lookup yields CDR1 MDHEN and CDR2 SYDVKM. J was trimmed by 3 bases and V by 5 bases; bases with no gene match: 3. CDR3 in DNA: TGTGCCAGCAGTCCGGGACAGGGGGACTACGAGCAGTACTTC. This sequence encodes CASSPGQGDYEQYF.

The gene calls are TRBV4-2 and TRBJ1-6, with 10 bases matching TRBD1. V dropped 1 base and J dropped 9; count of bases not matched to a gene: 15. Germline CDR1 is LGHNA and CDR2 is YNFKEQ. CDR3 size: 19 residues. CDR3 nucleotide sequence: TGTGCCAGCAGCCAAGCTAGTCCCGGGACAGGGGAAAGGGTTTCACCCCTCCACTTT. This sequence encodes CASSQASPGTGERVSPLHF.

The gene calls are TRBV12-3 or TRBV12-4 and TRBJ1-2, with TRBD1 matching 7 bases. This CDR3 has 13 residues. Trimming took 6 bases from V and 6 from J; bases not matched to a gene: 7. The CDR3 here is CASSTTGLNGYTF. The CDR3 DNA follows: TGTGCCAGCAGCACGACAGGGCTTAATGGCTACACCTTC.

The chain is built from TRBV10-3 and TRBJ1-2, with D hard to call. Germline V gene sequence: CDR1 ENHRY, CDR2 SYGVKD. The V end lost 6 bases, the J end lost 6 bases, and 11 bases lay between the germline ends. The CDR3 length is 12 residues. The CDR3 protein is CAIRAVLDGYTF. In DNA, the CDR3 is TGTGCCATCAGGGCTGTGTTGGATGGCTACACCTTC.

The chain couples TRBV4-2 to TRBJ2-3; TRBD2 matches at 13 bases. The V segment lost 4 bases and the J segment 5 bases; nucleotides outside the gene matches: 3. CDR1 and CDR2 (germline): LGHNA, YNFKEQ. The CDR3 has 15 amino acids. DNA of the CDR3: TGTGCCAGCAGCCTGGGACTAGCGGGGATAGATACGCAGTATTTT. It yields the protein CASSLGLAGIDTQYF.